The 28 T cell receptor beta chains below come from one sample, sequenced in a study of CD8 T cells in ankylosing spondylitis. Study findings and constraints: Within ankylosing spondylitis blood, a TCR beta motif made up of eight or nine highly homologous variants appeared to be characteristic.

TCRdb itself ran the 5' RACE reads through MiXCR, one entry per CDR3 protein. The sample has over 700,000 distinct CDR3 sequences, around a fifth seen once. Their target antigens are unknown. The sequenced sample was blood, either unsorted or a sorted T cell fraction (not recorded which). All receptors derive from a male donor with ankylosing spondylitis.

This clonotype was counted only a few times. The V call is TRBV7-9, the J call TRBJ1-1; D is unresolved. The CDR3 covers 16 residues. Germline loops: CDR1 SEHNR, CDR2 FQNEAQ (reference sequence). With 4 bases removed from V and 0 bases from J, the gap between germline ends came to 15 bases. The CDR3 nucleotides are TGTGCCAGCAGCTCGGACGCGAGCCTCATGAACACTGAAGCTTTCTTT. Translating gives CASSSDASLMNTEAFF.

This clonotype was picked up a small number of times. The V call is TRBV29-1, the J call TRBJ2-5; TRBD2 matches 14 bases. Trimming at V came to 7 bases and at J to 5 bases, leaving 12 bases not matched to a gene. Germline V gene sequence: CDR1 SQVTM, CDR2 ANQGSEA. The CDR3 covers 16 residues. The chain's CDR3 is CSARPGTSGRRETQYF. The CDR3 nucleotides read TGCAGCGCCCGTCCCGGGACTAGCGGGAGAAGGGAGACCCAGTACTTC.

This chain connects TRBV20-1 to TRBJ2-5; D possibly corresponds to TRBD2 (5 bases). The CDR3 length is 15 residues. The germline CDR1 and CDR2 sequences are DFQATT and SNEGSKA (reference sequence). V was pared by 1 base and J by 2 bases, with 14 bases between. Written as DNA, the CDR3 is TGCAGTGCTAGAGTAGGGTTAGGAGGACAAGAGACCCAGTACTTC. Protein product: CSARVGLGGQETQYF.

The V and J genes are TRBV9 and TRBJ1-2; D gene ambiguous. This CDR3 region has 14 residues. Germline V gene lookup returns CDR1 SGDLS and CDR2 YYNGEE. The V end was cut by 3 bases, the J end by 0 bases, with 9 bases between. The CDR3 region is CASSGSRTNYGYTF. Written as DNA, the CDR3 is TGTGCCAGCAGCGGAAGCAGAACTAACTATGGCTACACCTTC.

This clonotype appeared a few times. The chain links TRBV24-1 to TRBJ2-2; 9 nucleotides agree with TRBD1. V shed 4 bases, J shed 5 bases, and the junction held 7 bases outside the gene matches. Germline lookup yields CDR1 KGHDR and CDR2 SFDVKD. The CDR3 sequence is 16 residues long. This CDR3 is CATSEPGQGVTGELFF. CDR3 in DNA: TGTGCCACCAGTGAGCCGGGACAGGGTGTAACCGGGGAGCTGTTTTTT.

V usage is TRBV11-2 and J usage is TRBJ1-2; no clear D. This CDR3 spans 16 amino acids. V was shortened by 5 bases and J by 4 bases, with 20 bases between the two germline ends. CDR1 SGHAT and CDR2 FQNNGV come from the germline V gene. CDR3: CASSPPSGSPLYGYTF. The CDR3 region has the DNA TGTGCCAGCAGCCCCCCGAGTGGGTCCCCGCTCTATGGCTACACCTTC.

This clonotype was seen a few times. The rearrangement uses TRBV29-1 and TRBJ2-7, with TRBD2 identical over 7 bases. J gave up 6 bases and V 4 bases, and 9 bases lay outside the gene matches. Germline lookup yields CDR1 SQVTM and CDR2 ANQGSEA. CDR3 size: 13 residues. CDR3 sequence reads: CSVGGGGGPEQYF. CDR3 bases: TGCAGCGTTGGGGGAGGCGGGGGACCCGAGCAGTACTTC.

This clonotype appeared a few times. The chain joins TRBV24-1 to TRBJ2-3; D gene ambiguous. The CDR3 runs 14 residues. Germline V gives CDR1 KGHDR, CDR2 SFDVKD. V lost 2 bases and J lost 4, with 9 bases in between. As DNA, the CDR3 is TGTGCCACCAGTGATTCTGGAAAGGCAGATACGCAGTATTTT. Amino acids: CATSDSGKADTQYF.

The V gene is TRBV3-1, the J gene TRBJ1-2, with unresolved D. Germline assignment: CDR1 LGHDT and CDR2 YNNKEL (reference sequence). The CDR3 covers 18 residues. V lost 0 bases, J lost 2 bases, and 19 bases lay in between. Here the CDR3 reads CASSQDRASNQINYGYTF. The CDR3 DNA is TGTGCCAGCAGCCAAGATCGAGCCTCCAACCAAATAAACTATGGCTACACCTTC.

The chain links TRBV2 to TRBJ2-3, with TRBD2 identical over 12 bases. Trimming removed 6 bases from V and 4 bases from J; junction bases left unmatched: 11. This CDR3 region has 17 residues. Germline V gene data show CDR1 as SNHLY and CDR2 as FYNNEI. This CDR3 reads CASRKLTSGGWADTQYF. CDR3 bases: TGTGCCAGCAGAAAGCTGACTAGCGGGGGATGGGCAGATACGCAGTATTTT.

The chain is built from TRBV4-3 and TRBJ2-1; the D call may be TRBD1 or TRBD2 (5 bases each). CDR3 size: 17 residues. V was trimmed by 0 bases and J by 0 bases, leaving 12 bases between them. The germline CDR1 and CDR2 sequences are LGHNA and YSLEER. The DNA of the CDR3 is TGCGCCAGCAGCCAAGAGGGACCGGGGAGCTCCTACAATGAGCAGTTCTTC. Residues: CASSQEGPGSSYNEQFF.

This clonotype has more than one count but fewer than ten. The V call is TRBV12-3 or TRBV12-4, the J call TRBJ2-3; D call uncertain. There are 13 residues in the CDR3. Trimming pared 3 bases from V and 7 bases from J, leaving 11 bases between. This CDR3 is CASSFNRPHTQYF. The CDR3 DNA reads as TGTGCCAGCAGTTTTAACCGCCCCCATACGCAGTATTTT.

The J gene is TRBJ1-2, the V gene TRBV18; D is unresolved. Germline lookup yields CDR1 KGHSH and CDR2 LQKENI. V lost 2 bases and J lost 5, with 9 bases in between. This CDR3 region has 13 residues. The CDR3 is CASSPNGIYGYTF. Written as DNA, the CDR3 is TGTGCCAGCTCACCAAACGGGATTTATGGCTACACCTTC.

CDR3 residues: CASSHTGGSYNEQFF. The DNA of the CDR3 is TGTGCCAGCAGCCACACAGGGGGCTCCTACAATGAGCAGTTCTTC. The J gene is TRBJ2-1, the V gene TRBV7-9, with TRBD1 matching 8 bases. Unmatched junction bases numbered 3, after V lost 5 bases and J lost 0 bases. In germline, CDR1 is SEHNR, CDR2 FQNEAQ (reference sequence). The length of the CDR3 is 15 residues.

This clonotype was recorded many times. The chain recombines TRBV24-1 with TRBJ2-3; D ambiguous. Germline V CDR1 and CDR2: KGHDR, SFDVKD. Trimming pared 9 bases from V and 0 bases from J, leaving 3 bases between. The CDR3 loop spans 11 amino acids. The CDR3 DNA reads TGTGCCACCGACAGCACAGATACGCAGTATTTT. Translation gives CATDSTDTQYF.

This clonotype was seen a handful of times. J is TRBJ2-1 and V is TRBV14; D possibly matches TRBD1 or TRBD2 (5 bases each). The germline V and J ends were trimmed by 1 base and 8 bases, with 18 bases remaining between them. This CDR3 has 16 amino acids. Looked up from germline, CDR1 is SGHDN and CDR2 is FVKESK. DNA for the CDR3: TGTGCCAGCAGCCAAGTCGGGACCAAAGCAACGGATGAGCAGTTCTTC. It translates to CASSQVGTKATDEQFF.

This clonotype has more than one count but fewer than ten. The gene calls are TRBV6-4 and TRBJ1-1; D gene unclear. This CDR3 spans 13 amino acids. CDR1 MRHNA and CDR2 SNTAGT come from the germline V gene. V was cut by 6 bases and J by 1 base, with 9 bases left in between. The CDR3 sequence is CASRENRNTEAFF. The CDR3 bases are TGTGCCAGCAGGGAAAACAGGAACACTGAAGCTTTCTTT.

This rearrangement joins TRBV5-6 to TRBJ2-3, with TRBD1 matching over 9 bases. The CDR3 consists of 18 residues. With 0 bases clipped from V and 4 bases from J, the junction kept 12 bases outside the gene matches. From germline, CDR1 is SGHDT and CDR2 YYEEEE. The CDR3 region has the DNA TGTGCCAGCAGCTTGGCCACCCCGGACAGGGGTCCCCCAGATACGCAGTATTTT. This sequence encodes CASSLATPDRGPPDTQYF.

In this sample, this clonotype turned up a few times. This chain connects TRBV3-1 to TRBJ1-1; 8 positions match TRBD1. The CDR3 loop spans 14 amino acids. V gave up 4 bases and J gave up 12 bases; unmatched junction bases: 13. Germline assignment: CDR1 LGHDT and CDR2 YNNKEL (reference sequence). The CDR3 DNA reads TGTGCCAGCAGCCTCCACCACGGGCAGGGGGCGACTTTCTTT. Protein: CASSLHHGQGATFF.

This clonotype was detected many times. The rearrangement uses TRBV6-1 and TRBJ2-1; 10 bases map to TRBD1. CDR1 and CDR2 from the germline V gene are MNHNS and SASEGT. The CDR3 runs to 15 residues. J was trimmed by 5 bases and V by 4 bases; bases with no gene match: 5. In DNA form, the CDR3 reads TGTGCCAGCAGTGTAGACAGGGGGCGCGACAATGAGCAGTTCTTC. Protein sequence: CASSVDRGRDNEQFF.

This clonotype showed up just a few times. This sequence joins TRBV12-3 or TRBV12-4 and TRBJ1-5, with TRBD1 identical over 9 bases. The CDR3 is 14 residues long. J lost 5 bases, V lost 6 bases, and 5 bases had no gene match. DNA of the CDR3: TGTGCCAGCAGCTTACAGGGGGCATATCAGCCCCAGCATTTT. Encoded protein: CASSLQGAYQPQHF.

The chain links TRBV5-1 to TRBJ2-3; TRBD1 matches at 7 bases. Germline-derived CDR1 and CDR2 are SGHRS and YFSETQ. After removal of 2 bases from V and 1 base from J, the junction contained 1 base not matched to a gene. CDR3 length equals 14 residues. This CDR3 is CASSFGQGTDTQYF. The CDR3 nucleotides are TGCGCCAGCAGCTTCGGACAGGGCACAGATACGCAGTATTTT.

Worth noting for this clonotype: The junction departs from the called germline gene at one end, perhaps through a read error. The V and J genes are TRBV12-3 or TRBV12-4 and TRBJ2-7; possible D gene TRBD2, 5 bases. The CDR3 sequence is 14 residues long. CDR3 in amino acids: CASSHPGSSYEQHF. As DNA, the CDR3 is TGTGCCAGCAGCCATCCGGGAAGCTCCTACGAGCAGCACTTC.

The J gene is TRBJ2-7, the V gene TRBV28, with 8 bases fitting TRBD2. V was clipped by 2 bases and J by 2 bases; unmatched bases: 14. The CDR3 totals 18 residues. Looked up from germline, CDR1 is MDHEN and CDR2 is SYDVKM. CDR3 loop: CASSLPLGRGLKTYEQYF. The CDR3 coding sequence is TGTGCCAGCAGTTTACCGCTCGGGAGGGGACTTAAGACCTACGAGCAGTACTTC.

The chain employs TRBV20-1 and TRBJ2-7, with 14 bases matching TRBD2. V was pared by 3 bases and J by 3 bases, with 4 bases of the junction left unmatched. The germline CDR1 and CDR2 sequences are DFQATT and SNEGSKA (reference sequence). The CDR3 is 15 residues long. The CDR3, as DNA: TGCAGTGCTAGTTATGGGACTAGCGGGGGCTACGAGCAGTACTTC. It specifies CSASYGTSGGYEQYF.

This sequence joins TRBV9 and TRBJ1-1; no reliable D call. V was trimmed by 4 bases and J by 4 bases, leaving 11 bases between them. The CDR3 contains 13 residues. The V gene's germline CDR1 is SGDLS and CDR2 YYNGEE. The CDR3 loop is CASSLWGTTEAFF. CDR3 DNA: TGTGCCAGCAGCTTGTGGGGTACCACTGAAGCTTTCTTT.

Many counts were recorded for this clonotype. The V gene is TRBV5-1, the J gene TRBJ2-5, with D possibly TRBD1 on 6 matching bases. Trimming removed 4 bases at V and 4 bases at J, with 17 bases between. CDR1 is SGHRS, CDR2 YFSETQ, per germline. The CDR3 consists of 15 residues. The CDR3 DNA reads TGCGCCAGCAGCCGAGGACAGCTACTTTCAGAGACCCAGTACTTC. Amino acids: CASSRGQLLSETQYF.

This clonotype was detected a few times. The chain couples TRBV29-1 to TRBJ2-1; 10 bases agree with TRBD1. The germline gives CDR1 SQVTM, CDR2 ANQGSEA. J was trimmed by 8 bases and V by 4 bases; bases with no gene match: 8. CDR3 length: 14 residues. The CDR3 DNA reads as TGCAGCGTTGCTTCAGGACAGGGGGTTTATGAGCAGTTCTTC. Its translation is CSVASGQGVYEQFF.